This entry lists 27 T cell receptor beta chains sequenced from one sample in a study of T cell responses to AZD1222 COVID-19 vaccine. Only in-frame clones appear in the TCRdb table, and some are missing; sequencing was by immunoSEQ multiplex PCR. Here the sample spans around 180,000 clones, approximately 86% being singletons. Source: peripheral blood, taken on day 0 of AZD1222 vaccination. The receptors come from an adult in good health.

The V and J genes are TRBV2 and TRBJ1-2; 7 positions match TRBD1. This CDR3 has 16 residues. CDR1 is SNHLY, CDR2 FYNNEI, per germline. V was clipped by 5 bases and J by 8 bases; unmatched bases: 17. CDR3 DNA: TGTGCCAGCAGTCCCGAACCAACCGGGACAGTATCGGGCTACACCTTC. Amino acid sequence: CASSPEPTGTVSGYTF.

CDR3 nucleotides: TGTGCCAGTAGTACCTCCGGGGGGGACGCTGAGCAGTTCTTC. It specifies CASSTSGGDAEQFF. This sequence joins TRBV19 and TRBJ2-1, with 8 bases that match TRBD2. With V trimmed by 4 bases and J by 9 bases, 8 bases remained unmatched. The CDR3 loop spans 14 amino acids. Germline V gives CDR1 LNHDA, CDR2 SQIVND (reference sequence). Supplemented by reference TRBV19 and TRBJ2-1, the full variable domain reads DGGITQSPKYLFRKEGQNVTLSCEQNLNHDAMYWYRQDPGQGLRLIYYSQIVNDFQKGDIAEGYSVSREKKESFPLTVTSAQKNPTAFYLCASSTSGGDAEQFFGPGTRLTVL.

This rearrangement joins TRBV7-6 to TRBJ1-1; 12 bases map to TRBD1. V trimming: 6 bases; J trimming: 6 bases; junction bases outside the gene matches: 11. Germline V gene sequence: CDR1 SGHVS, CDR2 FNYEAQ. This CDR3 region has 16 residues. The CDR3 here is CASSSGQGALRAEAFF. The CDR3 bases are TGTGCCAGCAGTTCGGGACAGGGGGCACTAAGGGCTGAAGCTTTCTTT.

This sequence joins TRBV19 and TRBJ2-7; TRBD1 might be the D (6 bases). Germline V lookup: CDR1 LNHDA, CDR2 SQIVND (reference sequence). The CDR3 has 15 residues. The V end was cut by 9 bases, the J end by 3 bases, with 21 bases between. CDR3 loop: CASQIQGSPLYEQYF. DNA of the CDR3: TGTGCCAGCCAGATCCAGGGGAGTCCTCTCTACGAGCAGTACTTC.

The rearrangement links TRBV28 to TRBJ1-5; D remains unclear. CDR3 size: 13 residues. In germline, CDR1 is MDHEN, CDR2 SYDVKM. V shed 5 bases and J shed 0 bases, with 5 bases lying between them. CDR3 residues: CASSSNSNQPQHF. Written as DNA, the CDR3 is TGTGCCAGCAGTAGTAATAGCAATCAGCCCCAGCATTTT.

The genes are TRBV12-5 and TRBJ1-5, with D uncertain. The CDR3 has 14 amino acids. The V and J ends lost 2 bases and 5 bases respectively, with 10 bases between them. Looked up from germline, CDR1 is LGHNT and CDR2 is FRNRAP. The CDR3 DNA sequence: TGTGCTAGTGGTTTGCCGCGGACGGATCAGCCCCAGCATTTT. Translated: CASGLPRTDQPQHF.

V and J are TRBV18 and TRBJ2-2; possibly TRBD1 for D (5 bases). Between the trimmed V and J ends, which lost 0 bases and 8 bases, there was a span of 10 bases. The CDR3 is 14 residues long. CDR1 is KGHSH, CDR2 LQKENI, per germline. CDR3: CASSPPLRAGELFF. CDR3 nucleotide sequence: TGTGCCAGCTCACCACCGCTCAGGGCGGGGGAGCTGTTTTTT.

The V call is TRBV9, the J call TRBJ1-6; D is ambiguous. Germline V gene lookup returns CDR1 SGDLS and CDR2 YYNGEE. Trimming took 0 bases from V and 8 from J, leaving 12 bases between them. The CDR3 totals 15 residues. The CDR3 region is CASSVGGGVHSPLHF. The CDR3 region has the DNA TGTGCCAGCAGCGTAGGGGGTGGGGTTCATTCACCCCTCCACTTT. Looking up the rest from reference TRBV9 and TRBJ1-6 gives the full variable domain: DSGVTQTPKHLITATGQRVTLRCSPRSGDLSVYWYQQSLDQGLQFLIQYYNGEERAKGNILERFSAQQFPDLHSELNLSSLELGDSALYFCASSVGGGVHSPLHFGNGTRLTVT.

The CDR3 sequence: CASSLAGRTDTQYF. CDR3 in DNA: TGTGCCAGCAGCTTAGCGGGGAGGACAGATACGCAGTATTTT. The chain uses TRBV11-1 and TRBJ2-3, with D tentatively TRBD2 (6 bases). The CDR3 has 14 amino acids. The germline V gene encodes CDR1 SGHAT and CDR2 FQDESV (reference sequence). The V gene lost 0 bases and the J gene lost 3 bases, with 7 bases spanning the gap. Full variable domain (rest looked up from reference TRBV11-1 and TRBJ2-3): EAEVAQSPRYKITEKSQAVAFWCDPISGHATLYWYRQILGQGPELLVQFQDESVVDDSQLPKDRFSAERLKGVDSTLKIQPAELGDSAMYLCASSLAGRTDTQYFGPGTRLTVL.

The V gene is TRBV30, the J gene TRBJ1-3, with 10 bases that match TRBD1. Trimming cost V 8 bases and J 1 base; bases outside gene matches: 2. CDR1 is GTSNPN, CDR2 SVGIG, per germline (reference sequence). This CDR3 is 13 amino acids long. The CDR3 nucleotides are TGTGCCAGGGGACAGGGGTCTGGAAACACCATATATTTT. It translates to CARGQGSGNTIYF.

V is TRBV28 and J is TRBJ1-3; no definite D call. Germline CDR1 reads MDHEN; CDR2 reads SYDVKM. Trimming stripped 8 bases from V and 7 bases from J, with 12 bases between. The CDR3 extends over 12 amino acids. The CDR3: CASRTERNTIYF. The DNA of the CDR3 is TGTGCCAGCCGGACGGAGAGGAACACCATATATTTT.

This chain connects TRBV11-1 to TRBJ2-3, with D perhaps given as TRBD1 or TRBD2 (5 bases each). Germline V gene data show CDR1 as SGHAT and CDR2 as FQDESV (reference sequence). V was cut by 5 bases and J by 0 bases, with 15 bases left in between. This CDR3 has 16 residues. This chain's CDR3 is CASSHPGTPSTDTQYF. CDR3 in DNA: TGTGCCAGCAGCCACCCCGGGACGCCCAGCACAGATACGCAGTATTTT.

This chain joins TRBV6-1 and TRBJ1-5, with 8 bases lining up with TRBD1. Germline-derived CDR1 and CDR2 are MNHNS and SASEGT. The V and J ends lost 0 bases and 7 bases, in that order; junction bases with no gene match: 5. CDR3 length equals 15 residues. CDR3 DNA: TGTGCCAGCAGTGAAGCGTGGACAGGGTGGCAGCCCCAGCATTTT. Amino acids: CASSEAWTGWQPQHF.

The V and J genes are TRBV3-1 (or the pseudogene TRBV3-2) and TRBJ2-5, with TRBD1 as a possible D gene (6 bases). The germline gives CDR1 LGHDT, CDR2 YNNKEL (reference sequence). V was cut by 3 bases and J by 1 base, with 12 bases left in between. The CDR3 is made up of 15 amino acids. CDR3 sequence reads: CASSQRTVAQETQYF. As DNA, the CDR3 is TGTGCCAGCAGCCAGCGGACAGTCGCCCAAGAGACCCAGTACTTC.

The V and J genes are TRBV19 and TRBJ2-3; 8 positions match TRBD2. Germline V gene sequence: CDR1 LNHDA, CDR2 SQIVND (reference sequence). The CDR3 spans 15 residues. V lost 1 base to trimming and J lost 4 bases; unmatched junction nucleotides: 4. Here the CDR3 DNA reads TGTGCCAGTAGTATAGGCGGGGGGAGCGCAGATACGCAGTATTTT. Translated: CASSIGGGSADTQYF.

The sample holds one count of this clone. CDR3: CASSAGGTGELFF. DNA for the CDR3: TGTGCCAGCAGCGCCGGGGGCACCGGGGAGCTGTTTTTT. The V gene is TRBV9, the J gene TRBJ2-2, with D perhaps matching TRBD2 (6 bases). Per the germline V gene, CDR1 is SGDLS and CDR2 is YYNGEE. V lost 3 bases to trimming and J lost 4 bases, with 7 bases between them. The CDR3 spans 13 residues.

The chain couples TRBV12-3 or TRBV12-4 to TRBJ2-7; D is undetermined. CDR3 length: 13 amino acids. Trimming pared 2 bases from V and 6 bases from J, leaving 11 bases between. The CDR3 DNA sequence: TGTGCCAGCAGTTTAATGGCTGACGGCGAGCAGTACTTC. Its protein product is CASSLMADGEQYF.

The CDR3 is CASSWTASGRSNEQFF. CDR3 coding DNA: TGTGCCAGCAGCTGGACGGCCAGCGGGAGATCGAATGAGCAGTTCTTC. V is TRBV5-4 and J is TRBJ2-1; 8 bases fit TRBD2. Unmatched junction bases numbered 12, after V lost 3 bases and J lost 7 bases. Germline V CDR1 and CDR2: SGHNT, YYREEE (reference sequence). This CDR3 is built from 16 residues.

This sequence joins TRBV28 and TRBJ1-1; D is unclear. V gave up 4 bases and J gave up 0 bases, with 18 bases separating them. The germline V gene has CDR1 MDHEN and CDR2 SYDVKM. CDR3 size: 17 residues. CDR3 sequence reads: CASSSQGVTPMNTEAFF. The CDR3 DNA follows: TGTGCCAGCAGTTCCCAAGGCGTGACTCCAATGAACACTGAAGCTTTCTTT.

The table lists this clone with a few counts. The chain recombines TRBV13 with TRBJ2-7, with D possibly TRBD2 on 6 matching bases. The germline CDR1 and CDR2 sequences are PRHDT and FYEKMQ (reference sequence). CDR3 length: 16 amino acids. The V and J ends lost 5 bases and 6 bases respectively, with 23 bases between them. CDR3 DNA: TGTGCCAGCAGCCTCTCGACAGCGGGTCCCCTGAGCGAGCAGTACTTC. Protein: CASSLSTAGPLSEQYF.

The J gene is TRBJ2-7, the V gene TRBV5-4, with a tentative D call TRBD2 (6 bases). Germline CDR1 and CDR2: SGHNT and YYREEE (reference sequence). V was shortened by 7 bases and J by 4 bases, with 21 bases between the two germline ends. This CDR3 is built from 15 residues. The CDR3 bases are TGTGCCAGCCACTTAAGGACGGGGGACCTTTACGAGCAGTACTTC. Translation: CASHLRTGDLYEQYF.

CDR3 nucleotides: TGTGCCAGCAGTTTATTTTCAGGGGTGAGAGAGACCCAGTACTTC. It specifies CASSLFSGVRETQYF. The chain combines TRBV28 with TRBJ2-5, with a tentative D call TRBD1 (6 bases). CDR1 is MDHEN and CDR2 is SYDVKM in the germline V gene. Deletions cut 1 base from V and 4 bases from J, with 13 bases between. This CDR3 comprises 15 residues.

This chain joins TRBV7-2 and TRBJ2-2, with D unclear. The CDR3 loop spans 14 amino acids. V dropped 1 base and J dropped 5 bases, with 8 bases sitting between them. Germline values: CDR1 SGHTA, CDR2 FQGNSA. CDR3 sequence (DNA): TGTGCCAGCAGCTTAGGCCAGACAACCGGGGAGCTGTTTTTT. Its protein product is CASSLGQTTGELFF. The whole variable domain, filled in from reference TRBV7-2 and TRBJ2-2, reads GAGVSQSPSNKVTEKGKDVELRCDPISGHTALYWYRQSLGQGLEFLIYFQGNSAPDKSGLPSDRFSAERTGGSVSTLTIQRTQQEDSAVYLCASSLGQTTGELFFGEGSRLTVL.

This chain uses TRBV9 with TRBJ1-6, with 11 positions matching TRBD1. This CDR3 has 16 amino acids. Germline CDR1 SGDLS, CDR2 YYNGEE. V gave up 0 bases and J gave up 13 bases; unmatched junction bases: 9. DNA for the CDR3: TGTGCCAGCAGCGTAGCGGGGTCGGGACAGGGGGACCCCCTCCACTTT. It specifies CASSVAGSGQGDPLHF.

The V call is TRBV5-4, the J call TRBJ2-5; 10 bases fit TRBD2. Per the germline V gene, CDR1 is SGHNT and CDR2 is YYREEE (reference sequence). The V gene end was trimmed by 2 bases and the J gene end by 1 base; junction bases not matched to a gene: 5. The CDR3 is made up of 16 amino acids. The CDR3: CASSLPSGRSQETQYF. In nucleotides, the CDR3 is TGTGCCAGCAGCTTACCTAGCGGGAGAAGCCAAGAGACCCAGTACTTC.

V is TRBV7-9 and J is TRBJ2-7; 7 nucleotides line up with TRBD1. This CDR3 is built from 15 residues. The V gene end was trimmed by 6 bases and the J gene end by 1 base; junction bases not matched to a gene: 9. Germline V CDR1 and CDR2: SEHNR, FQNEAQ (reference sequence). The CDR3 DNA sequence: TGTGCCAGCAGTTATTCCGGGACAGAGTCCTACGAGCAGTACTTC. This sequence encodes CASSYSGTESYEQYF.

The V gene is TRBV5-1, the J gene TRBJ2-5; 7 positions match TRBD1. CDR1 and CDR2 from the germline V gene are SGHRS and YFSETQ. Trimming at V came to 4 bases and at J to 4 bases, leaving 13 bases not matched to a gene. The length of the CDR3 is 16 residues. The chain's CDR3 is CASSERQGAPPETQYF. As DNA, the CDR3 is TGCGCCAGCAGCGAACGACAGGGTGCCCCCCCAGAGACCCAGTACTTC.